Sequencing of this T cell receptor beta chain was carried out in a study of Graves' ophthalmopathy and Graves' hyperthyroidism. The V gene lost 2 bases and the J gene lost 4 bases, with 5 bases spanning the gap. The CDR3 totals 12 residues. Germline V gene sequence: CDR1 MNHNS, CDR2 SASEGT. For repertoire sequencing, the TCR beta CDR3 regions were amplified from RNA transcripts. First-round RT-PCR with HTBI primers preceded a second-round multiplex PCR. TCRdb ran MiXCR on the multiplex PCR reads and lists one entry per CDR3 protein. The repertoire holds approximately 160,000 distinct CDR3 sequences, 35% to 45% seen once, with about 8.2% in the top ten.

The chain employs TRBV6-1 and TRBJ2-5; no clear D. The receptor's source is a man aged 25-40 years with Graves' ophthalmopathy. The sequencing sample was made of peripheral blood. CDR3 protein: CASSEPIETQYF. The CDR3 DNA reads TGTGCCAGCAGTGAACCTATAGAGACCCAGTACTTC.